Listed below are T cell receptor beta chains from one sample, sequenced in a study of PD-L1 blockade in urothelial cancer. Only in-frame clones appear in the TCRdb table, and some are missing; sequencing was by immunoSEQ multiplex PCR. In the table there are about 120,000 clones, 80% to 95% of which are singletons. The material was PBMCs, obtained around atezolizumab (anti-PD-L1) treatment. Receptors were obtained from a man aged 55 to 70 with urothelial cancer. CDR3s include the opening cysteine and the closing phenylalanine or tryptophan.

v_gene	j_gene	CDR3aa
TRBV6-5	TRBJ1-5	CASRLGVYSNQPQHF
TRBV19	TRBJ1-1	CASSPQGQRTEAFF
TRBV28	TRBJ2-3	CASSLAGDWADTQYF
TRBV4-1	TRBJ2-1	CASSRTPGNNYNEQFF
TRBV2	TRBJ2-7	CASTDSLIEQYF
TRBV5-4	TRBJ2-7	CASSQNRQGGAYEQYF
TRBV9	TRBJ1-1	CASSGTGESRVNTEAFF
TRBV18	TRBJ2-7	CASSRGLAGDYEQYF
TRBV4-2	TRBJ2-1	CASSQGVSGVSYNEQFF
TRBV19	TRBJ2-2	CASSTSDRQGWTGELFF
TRBV7-2	TRBJ1-2	CASSLVGEGGYTF
TRBV19	TRBJ2-3	CASSLRGLSTDTQYF
TRBV11-1	TRBJ1-1	CASSLGVRTEAFF
TRBV11-2	TRBJ1-2	CASSLSQGAEYGYTF
TRBV19	TRBJ1-2	CASSIDISYGYTF
TRBV5-1	TRBJ2-5	CASSPGQIEETQYF
TRBV5-3	TRBJ2-7	CARSFFPSSYEQYF
TRBV14	TRBJ2-7	CASSQDSERDTYEQYF
TRBV23-1	TRBJ1-5	CASSPLPGQGDGNQPQHF
TRBV6-5	TRBJ1-2	CASGAQGAMNGYTF
TRBV18	TRBJ1-1	CASSPVAGEAFF
TRBV19	TRBJ2-7	CASSTTSGASEQYF
TRBV5-5	TRBJ1-1	CASSPLTGGYTEAFF
TRBV5-1	TRBJ2-5	CASSSLTGIVETQYF
TRBV4-3	TRBJ2-1	CASSQAQWEEQFF
TRBV5-1	TRBJ2-7	CASSLVAGAYSYEQYF
TRBV16	TRBJ1-2	CASSQSQGVNNYGYTF
TRBV6-5	TRBJ1-5	CASSYGRGQPQHF
TRBV2	TRBJ2-3	CASRGTSIPDTQYF
TRBV10-2	TRBJ1-6	CASRDRGSNSPLHF
TRBV7-2	TRBJ2-5	CASSPWGGEETQYF
TRBV4-3	TRBJ2-7	CASSPQAQGTTYEQYF
TRBV7-2	TRBJ2-2	CASSSWEVGGELFF
TRBV7-3	TRBJ2-3	CASSLGTGGDTQYF
TRBV10-3	TRBJ2-4	CAISEEGGGGRDIQYF
TRBV10-3	TRBJ2-3	CAISGDLPDTQYF
TRBV7-2	TRBJ1-4	CASSLGAGMNEKLFF
TRBV7-3	TRBJ2-7	CASSPYGQTYEQYF
TRBV30	TRBJ2-1	CAWSEGGSANEQFF
TRBV4-3	TRBJ2-7	CASSQARSSGIYEQYF
TRBV7-2	TRBJ2-1	CASSFLTSGRNEQFF